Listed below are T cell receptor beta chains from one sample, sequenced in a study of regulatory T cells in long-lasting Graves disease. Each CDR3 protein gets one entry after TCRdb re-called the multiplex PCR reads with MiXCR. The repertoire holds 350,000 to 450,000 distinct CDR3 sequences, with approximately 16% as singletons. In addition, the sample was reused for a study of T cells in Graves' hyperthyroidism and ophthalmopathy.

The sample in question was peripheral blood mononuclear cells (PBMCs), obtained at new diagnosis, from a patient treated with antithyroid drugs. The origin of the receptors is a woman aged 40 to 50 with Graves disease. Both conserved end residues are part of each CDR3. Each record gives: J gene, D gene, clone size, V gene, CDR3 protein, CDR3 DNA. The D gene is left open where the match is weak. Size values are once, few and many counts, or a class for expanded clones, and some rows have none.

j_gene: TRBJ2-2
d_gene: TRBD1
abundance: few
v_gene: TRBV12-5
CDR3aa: CTSAPQGAMGGELFF
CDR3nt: TGTACTAGTGCCCCCCAGGGGGCTATGGGCGGGGAGCTGTTTTTT

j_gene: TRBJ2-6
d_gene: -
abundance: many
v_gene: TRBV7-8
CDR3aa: CASSLVGAGSGGANVLTF
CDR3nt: TGTGCCAGCAGCTTAGTGGGGGCAGGGTCGGGAGGGGCCAACGTCCTGACTTTC

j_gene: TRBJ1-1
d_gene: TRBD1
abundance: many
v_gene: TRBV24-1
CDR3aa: CATRGTENTEAFF
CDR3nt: TGTGCCACCAGAGGGACAGAGAACACTGAAGCTTTCTTT

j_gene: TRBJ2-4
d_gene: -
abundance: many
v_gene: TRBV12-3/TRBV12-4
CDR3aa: CASSFRGRARLAKNIQYF
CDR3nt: TGTGCCAGCAGTTTCCGCGGGCGGGCAAGACTAGCCAAAAACATTCAGTACTTC

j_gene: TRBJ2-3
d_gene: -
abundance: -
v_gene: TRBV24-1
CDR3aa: CATGRERTDTQYF
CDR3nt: TGTGCCACCGGCAGGGAAAGGACAGATACGCAGTATTTT

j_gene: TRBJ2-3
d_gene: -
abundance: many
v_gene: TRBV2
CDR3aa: CASRGGPDTQYF
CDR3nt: TGTGCCAGCAGGGGGGGCCCAGATACGCAGTATTTT

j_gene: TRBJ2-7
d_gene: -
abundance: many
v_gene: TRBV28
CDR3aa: CASSLSRSLSSYEQYF
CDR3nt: TGTGCCAGCAGTTTATCCAGGTCCTTGAGCTCCTACGAGCAGTACTTC

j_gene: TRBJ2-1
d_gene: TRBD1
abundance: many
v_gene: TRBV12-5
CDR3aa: CASAMGRGLDNEQFF
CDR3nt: TGTGCTAGTGCCATGGGCAGGGGGCTCGACAATGAGCAGTTCTTC

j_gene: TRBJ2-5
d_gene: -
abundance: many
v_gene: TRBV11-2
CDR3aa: CASSLGDRPYQETQYF
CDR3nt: TGTGCCAGCAGCTTAGGTGACCGCCCGTACCAAGAGACCCAGTACTTC

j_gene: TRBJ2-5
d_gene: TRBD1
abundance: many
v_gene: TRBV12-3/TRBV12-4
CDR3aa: CASSSTGTGQETQYF
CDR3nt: TGTGCCAGCAGTTCGACCGGGACAGGACAAGAGACCCAGTACTTC

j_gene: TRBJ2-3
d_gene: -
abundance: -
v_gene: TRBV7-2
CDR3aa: CASSSKQGRADTQYF
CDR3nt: TGTGCCAGCAGCTCAAAACAGGGAAGGGCAGATACGCAGTATTTT

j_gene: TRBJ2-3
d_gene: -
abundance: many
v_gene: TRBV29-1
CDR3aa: CSARVREGTDTQYF
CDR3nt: TGCAGCGCCCGAGTCAGAGAGGGCACAGATACGCAGTATTTT

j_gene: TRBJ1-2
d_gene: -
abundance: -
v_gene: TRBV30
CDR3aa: CAWRSDGFYGYTF
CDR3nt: TGTGCCTGGAGGTCCGATGGGTTCTATGGCTACACCTTC

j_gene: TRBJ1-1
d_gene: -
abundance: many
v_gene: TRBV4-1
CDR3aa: CASSQDPHGQGTEAFF
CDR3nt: TGCGCCAGCAGCCAAGATCCGCACGGTCAAGGGACTGAAGCTTTCTTT

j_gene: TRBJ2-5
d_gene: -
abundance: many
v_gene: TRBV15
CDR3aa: CATSRDRGETQYF
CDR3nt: TGTGCCACCAGCAGAGATCGGGGAGAGACCCAGTACTTC

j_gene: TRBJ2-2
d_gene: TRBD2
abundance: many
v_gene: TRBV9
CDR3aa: CASSANLAANTGELFF
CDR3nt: TGTGCCAGCAGCGCAAATCTAGCGGCGAACACCGGGGAGCTGTTTTTT

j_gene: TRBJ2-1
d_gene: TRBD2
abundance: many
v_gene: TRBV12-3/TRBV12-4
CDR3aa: CASRDRGGYNEQFF
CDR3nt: TGTGCCAGCAGGGACCGGGGGGGATACAATGAGCAGTTCTTC

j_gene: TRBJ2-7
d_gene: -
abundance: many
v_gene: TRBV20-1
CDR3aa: CSARGDLSYEQYF
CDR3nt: TGCAGTGCTAGGGGGGACTTGTCCTACGAGCAGTACTTC

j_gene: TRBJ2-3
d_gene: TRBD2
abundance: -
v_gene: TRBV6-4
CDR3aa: CASRQAGGSTDTQYF
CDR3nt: TGTGCCAGCAGACAAGCGGGAGGAAGCACAGATACGCAGTATTTT

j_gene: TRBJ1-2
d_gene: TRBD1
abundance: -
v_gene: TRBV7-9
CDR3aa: CASSLLGQGISGYTF
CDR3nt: TGTGCCAGCAGCTTACTGGGACAGGGGATTAGTGGCTACACCTTC

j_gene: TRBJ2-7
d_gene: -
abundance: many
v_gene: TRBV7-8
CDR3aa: CASSPSTWEQYF
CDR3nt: TGTGCCAGCAGCCCCTCCACCTGGGAGCAGTACTTC

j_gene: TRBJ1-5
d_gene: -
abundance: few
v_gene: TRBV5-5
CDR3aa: CASSLGIVDQPQHF
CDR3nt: TGTGCCAGCAGCTTGGGCATTGTAGACCAGCCCCAGCATTTT